This T cell receptor (beta chain) was recovered during a study of Ad26.COV2.S vaccination and SARS-CoV-2 variants. Study as a whole: Into the muscle, Ad26.COV2.S was dosed once or twice, 56 days apart. Points from the study as a whole: In vaccinated individuals, spike-specific CD8+ and CD4+ T cell responses reportedly displayed substantial breadth.

Treatment reported: about 20 received Ad26.COV2.S at low or high dose, single or two shots; five or six received placebo; per-sample allocation not given. At day 63 after the first vaccine or placebo injection, samples were drawn. This clone came up once. Its target is not known. The CDR3 has 16 amino acids. From germline, CDR1 is MDHEN and CDR2 SYDVKM. Trimming stripped 6 bases from V and 3 bases from J, with 19 bases between. Measured with immunoSEQ multiplex PCR; TCRdb has only the in-frame clones, and not every one. Among some 460,000 clones, approximately 90% were seen once, and the ten largest hold around 1.8%.

The TCR comes from a person aged 18-60 years who received the Ad26.COV2.S COVID-19 vaccine or a placebo. The material sequenced was peripheral blood, taken in a trial of Ad26.COV2.S vaccine versus placebo. The chain has TRBV28 and TRBJ2-3, with unresolved D. CDR3 sequence: CASSHGSSGRTDTQYF. The CDR3, as DNA: TGTGCCAGCAGCCACGGCTCGTCTGGACGGACAGATACGCAGTATTTT.